The source of this T cell receptor beta chain is a study of identical twins. Points on this clonotype: Its target is unknown.

Study observations and caveats: Insertions were fewer in abundant cord blood beta clonotypes, whereas memory repertoires showed none of this pattern.

The CDR3 is 14 amino acids. Trimming stripped 2 bases from V and 5 bases from J, with 10 bases between. Per the germline V gene, CDR1 is MNHEY and CDR2 is SVGEGT. Via MiXCR, TCRdb re-called the 5' RACE reads, giving one row per CDR3 protein. The sample lists hundreds of thousands of distinct CDR3 sequences, 21% seen once, with 4% to 5.5% in the top ten. The sample was also linked to a second study, of T cells expressing NK-cell markers. As reported in that work: Dominant NKG2C+ clonotypes in roughly 6 donors made up roughly 1.0-7.0% of CD8+ T cells. For four donors, these clonotypes were likewise the leading ones in the CD3+CD56-NKG2C+ fraction.

This TCR was sampled from a woman younger than 35 in good health. The sequenced sample consisted of PBMCs. The genes are TRBV6-2 or TRBV6-3 and TRBJ2-1, with D possibly being TRBD2 (5 bases). In DNA form, the CDR3 reads TGTGCCAGCAGTTACAGGCTAGCCCACAATGAGCAGTTCTTC. It yields the protein CASSYRLAHNEQFF.